These 7 T cell receptor beta chains share one sample of origin, sequenced in a study of CD8 T cells in Susac syndrome. Random hexamers primed reverse transcription of about 0.45 to 1 ug RNA. From the immunoSEQ multiplex PCR reads, TCRdb called clonotypes with MiXCR, one entry per CDR3 protein. Of approximately 200,000 distinct CDR3 sequences listed, 80% to 95% are singletons. Sequences were obtained from CD8+ T cells from PBMCs. All receptors come from a human donor with multiple sclerosis.

The V and J genes are TRBV4-1 and TRBJ2-1; D may match TRBD1 or TRBD2 (5 bases each). Germline V CDR1 and CDR2: MGHRA, YSYEKL. The CDR3 consists of 21 residues. Deletions cut 0 bases from V and 7 bases from J, with 31 bases between. The chain's CDR3 is CASSQDPTLVPLGPSMNEQFF. The CDR3 nucleotides read TGCGCCAGCAGCCAAGACCCCACTTTGGTACCCTTGGGACCGAGCATGAATGAGCAGTTCTTC.

This chain joins TRBV29-1 and TRBJ1-2; 9 bases line up with TRBD1. The length of the CDR3 is 13 residues. Germline CDR1 is SQVTM and CDR2 is ANQGSEA. Germline trimming cut 7 bases from V and 4 bases from J; bases unmatched to any gene: 7. This chain's CDR3 is CSDEDRGGYGYTF. The CDR3 coding sequence is TGCAGCGATGAGGACAGGGGAGGCTATGGCTACACCTTC.

This sequence joins TRBV20-1 and TRBJ1-1; 8 bases are a match to TRBD1. This CDR3 has 12 residues. Germline CDR1 DFQATT, CDR2 SNEGSKA (reference sequence). V lost 6 bases to trimming and J lost 5 bases; unmatched junction nucleotides: 5. CDR3 amino acids: CSAITGGTEAFF. The DNA for the CDR3 is TGCAGTGCGATTACAGGGGGGACTGAAGCTTTCTTT.

J is TRBJ1-1 and V is TRBV12-3 or TRBV12-4, with 8 bases aligning to TRBD1. The CDR3 loop spans 15 amino acids. The V and J ends lost 4 bases and 6 bases, in that order; junction bases with no gene match: 10. This CDR3 reads CASSSTGGLIAEAFF. In nucleotides, the CDR3 is TGTGCCAGCAGTTCCACAGGGGGGCTTATCGCTGAAGCTTTCTTT.

The chain carries TRBV27 and TRBJ2-3; no definite D call. Between the trimmed V and J ends, which lost 6 bases and 2 bases, there was a span of 18 bases. The length of the CDR3 is 16 residues. The germline gives CDR1 MNHEY, CDR2 SMNVEV (reference sequence). CDR3 in amino acids: CASSYFPAAYTDTQYF. CDR3 bases: TGTGCCAGCAGCTACTTCCCGGCTGCCTACACAGATACGCAGTATTTT.

The sample holds one count of this clonotype. The chain employs TRBV12-3 or TRBV12-4 and TRBJ2-3; D is perhaps TRBD2 (5 bases). The CDR3 sequence is 13 residues long. V was trimmed by 4 bases and J by 10 bases, leaving 15 bases between them. CDR3 loop: CASSWPTEGAQYF. In DNA, the CDR3 is TGTGCCAGCAGTTGGCCCACCGAGGGTGCGCAGTATTTT.

This clonotype has only one observation. The chain carries TRBV19 and TRBJ1-1; D call uncertain. Germline CDR1 reads LNHDA; CDR2 reads SQIVND (reference sequence). There are 11 residues in the CDR3. The V gene lost 4 bases and the J gene lost 3 bases, with 3 bases spanning the gap. Here the CDR3 reads CASSTYTEAFF. CDR3 coding DNA: TGTGCCAGTAGTACGTACACTGAAGCTTTCTTT.